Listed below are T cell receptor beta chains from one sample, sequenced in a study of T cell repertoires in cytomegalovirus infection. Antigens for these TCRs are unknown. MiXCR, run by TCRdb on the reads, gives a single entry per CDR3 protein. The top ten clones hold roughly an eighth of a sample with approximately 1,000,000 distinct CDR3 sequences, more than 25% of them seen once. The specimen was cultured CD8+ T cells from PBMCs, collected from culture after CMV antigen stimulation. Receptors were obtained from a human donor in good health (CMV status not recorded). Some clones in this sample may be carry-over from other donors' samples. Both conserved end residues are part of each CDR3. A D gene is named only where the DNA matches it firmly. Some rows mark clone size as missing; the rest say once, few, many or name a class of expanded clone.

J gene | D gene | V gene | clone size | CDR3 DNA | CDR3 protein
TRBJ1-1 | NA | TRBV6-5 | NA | TGTGCCAGCAGTTATGGGTCACTCTCTGAAGCTTTCTTT | CASSYGSLSEAFF
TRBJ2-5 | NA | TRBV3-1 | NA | TGTGCCAGCAGCCAAGGTGTGGTGGGACAAGAGACCCAGTACTTC | CASSQGVVGQETQYF
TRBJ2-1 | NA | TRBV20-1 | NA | TGCAGTGCTAGATCTAGCGTAGAATACAATGAGCAGTTCTTC | CSARSSVEYNEQFF
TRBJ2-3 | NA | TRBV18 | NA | TGTGCCAGCTCACCAAGGGGGGGGGCCACAGATACGCAGTATTTT | CASSPRGGATDTQYF
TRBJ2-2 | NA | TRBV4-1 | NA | TGCGCCAGCAGCCAACGGGGACAGAACACCGGGGAGCTGTTTTTT | CASSQRGQNTGELFF
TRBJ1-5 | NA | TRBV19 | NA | TGTGCCAGTAGTATCGCGGCGGGGAATCAGCCCCAGCATTTT | CASSIAAGNQPQHF
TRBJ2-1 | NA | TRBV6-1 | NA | TGTGCCAGCAGTTTTATAGGCGCAAACCTCAATGAGCAGTTCTTC | CASSFIGANLNEQFF
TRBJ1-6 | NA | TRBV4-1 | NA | TGCGCCAGCAGCCAAGATAGGAACAGTAGGGACTATAATTCATCCCTCCACTTT | CASSQDRNSRDYNSSLHF
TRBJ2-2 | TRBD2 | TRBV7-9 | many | TGTGCCAGCAGCTCCCGGGAGGAGGGATCGAACACCGGGGAGCTGTTTTTT | CASSSREEGSNTGELFF
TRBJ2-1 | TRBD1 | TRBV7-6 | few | TGTGCCAGCAGCCCTGGACAGGGGATCCACAATGAGCAGTTCTTC | CASSPGQGIHNEQFF
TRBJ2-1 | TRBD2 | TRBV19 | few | TGTGCCAGTAGTATCTTACTAGCGGTGGATGAGCAGTTCTTC | CASSILLAVDEQFF
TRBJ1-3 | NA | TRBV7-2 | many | TGTGCCAGCAGCTTAGCTGGGCCAAACACCATATATTTT | CASSLAGPNTIYF
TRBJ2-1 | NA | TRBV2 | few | TGTGCCAGCATACAGGGCCCCTTACGGCAGTTCTTC | CASIQGPLRQFF
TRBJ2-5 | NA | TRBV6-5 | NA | TGTGCCAGCGGTTACGAGGGGGGCGCAGGCGAGACCCAGTACTTC | CASGYEGGAGETQYF
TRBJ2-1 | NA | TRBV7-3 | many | TGTGCCAGCAGCTTAATAGGGGGCAATGAGCAGTTCTTC | CASSLIGGNEQFF
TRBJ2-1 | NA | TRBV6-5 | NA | TGTGCCAGCAGTTATAACAGGGCGGGTGAGCAGTTCTTC | CASSYNRAGEQFF
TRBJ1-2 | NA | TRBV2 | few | TGTGCCAGCAGTGACAGTGTTCTCGGTTCCTTC | CASSDSVLGSF
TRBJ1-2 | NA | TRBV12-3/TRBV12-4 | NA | TGTGCCAGCAGTTTGGGCAGGGTGGGTACGGCCTTC | CASSLGRVGTAF
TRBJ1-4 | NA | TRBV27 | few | TGTGCCAGCAGTTTTACAACTAATGAAAAACTGTTTTTT | CASSFTTNEKLFF
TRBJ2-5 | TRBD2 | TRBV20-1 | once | TGCAGTGCTAGAGATGCGGTAGGGACTAGCGGCGATAGGGGAAGATCCCAGTACTTC | CSARDAVGTSGDRGRSQYF